The 5 T cell receptor beta chains below all came from one sample that was sequenced in a study of CD8+ T cells in alopecia areata. The sequencing template was cDNA reverse transcribed from extracted RNA. Data came from immunoSEQ multiplex PCR; TCRdb stores just in-frame clones and leaves some out. The table includes about 160,000 clones, around 71% detected once. Treatment in this sample: oral pan-JAK inhibitor, 5-10 mg twice daily. The material sequenced was CD4+ T cells sorted from blood, taken at week 4, from a patient treated with tofacitinib. These receptors came from a human donor with alopecia areata.

The V gene is TRBV7-2, the J gene TRBJ2-7, with a weak D call TRBD1 (5 bases). V lost 2 bases, J lost 4 bases, and 9 bases lay in between. Germline V CDR1 and CDR2: SGHTA, FQGNSA. The CDR3 contains 13 residues. The CDR3 loop is CASSLKGAYEQYF. The CDR3 DNA reads as TGTGCCAGCAGCTTAAAAGGGGCGTACGAGCAGTACTTC.

The chain employs TRBV2 and TRBJ2-3, with 9 bases lining up with TRBD1. Germline V gene lookup returns CDR1 SNHLY and CDR2 FYNNEI. V shed 2 bases and J 3 bases; nucleotides not matched to a gene: 3. The CDR3 sequence is 15 residues long. The CDR3 region has the DNA TGTGCCAGCAGTGAAAACAGGGGGCGGACAGATACGCAGTATTTT. Its translation: CASSENRGRTDTQYF.

The chain has TRBV5-4 and TRBJ1-5; D gene unclear. The V gene's germline CDR1 is SGHNT and CDR2 YYREEE (reference sequence). This CDR3 comprises 15 residues. V was shortened by 4 bases and J by 0 bases, with 11 bases between the two germline ends. Written as DNA, the CDR3 is TGTGCCAGCAGCGACCTCCCCTTTAGCAATCAGCCCCAGCATTTT. Amino acids: CASSDLPFSNQPQHF.

This chain connects TRBV29-1 to TRBJ2-3; TRBD1 might be the D (6 bases). Looked up from germline, CDR1 is SQVTM and CDR2 is ANQGSEA. V shed 4 bases and J shed 2 bases, with 13 bases lying between them. This CDR3 has 14 amino acids. Written as DNA, the CDR3 is TGCAGCGTTGGTGGGGGCCTTTACACAGATACGCAGTATTTT. Translating it yields CSVGGGLYTDTQYF.

This clone was picked up one time. The rearrangement links TRBV4-2 to TRBJ2-1; D remains ambiguous. V was cut by 0 bases and J by 8 bases, with 8 bases left in between. The CDR3 extends over 13 amino acids. Germline V gives CDR1 LGHNA, CDR2 YNFKEQ. CDR3 sequence reads: CASSQEVEYEQFF. The CDR3 DNA is TGTGCCAGCAGCCAAGAGGTGGAGTATGAGCAGTTCTTC.